Sequencing of this TCR beta chain was carried out in a study of beta chain features in type 1 diabetes. Whole-study results and caveats: When cDNA is sequenced, cells with high TCR expression could be over-represented.

CDR3 length: 15 amino acids. Germline-derived CDR1 and CDR2 are MNHEY and SMNVEV (reference sequence). The germline V and J ends were trimmed by 5 bases and 3 bases, with 15 bases remaining between them. Via the markers CD45RO/CCR7/CD25/CD127/CD95/CD27, stem cell-like memory, regulatory, central memory and naive CD4+ cells were sorted. This clone was detected once. Its antigen remains unknown. The authors reverse transcribed all of the isolated RNA, so sequencing captured expressed TCRB transcripts. Roughly 3.4 million reads per sample on average were obtained from naive, central memory and regulatory T cell samples. The method was immunoSEQ multiplex PCR; TCRdb's version includes in-frame clones alone and lacks a portion of them. The data show about 360,000 clones, about 12% seen once.

The receptor's source is a man between 18 and 35 years old in good health. V usage is TRBV27 and J usage is TRBJ2-3; D call uncertain. The sample was naive CD4+ T cells from blood. The CDR3 protein is CASSPEALATDTQYF. CDR3 sequence (DNA): TGTGCCAGCAGTCCGGAAGCGCTTGCGACAGATACGCAGTATTTT.